This T cell receptor beta chain was sequenced in a study of blood T cell repertoires in COVID-19. Background on the study: Samples came from the United States, Italy and Spain, spanning acute and convalescent COVID-19. PBMCs, B-cell-depleted T cells, or T cells provided the cDNA or gDNA that made up the material.

Authors' analysis steps: Reference gene primer amplification gave estimated nucleated cell counts. Repertoires were generated with immunoSEQ multiplex PCR, while TCRdb's copy carries only in-frame clones and drops some. V, J and clone size are those of that table, while D and trimming were read from the DNA. This sample has more than 95,000 clones, with over 75% found just once. The germline V and J ends were trimmed by 4 bases and 3 bases, with 13 bases remaining between them. The CDR3 is made up of 14 amino acids. Germline CDR1 and CDR2: MNHEY and SMNVEV (reference sequence). The rearrangement joins TRBV27 to TRBJ2-7; a possible D gene is TRBD1 (6 bases). Sequenced: peripheral blood. The sequence came from a man aged 50-60 years with acute or convalescent COVID-19. The CDR3 protein is CASSSTGTNYEQYF. In nucleotides, the CDR3 is TGTGCCAGCAGTTCAACCGGGACAAACTACGAGCAGTACTTC.